The sequence of this TCR beta chain was determined in a study of T cells expressing NK-cell markers. Background on the study: Obtained from sorted CD3+CD56+NKG2C+, CD3+CD56+NKG2C- and CD3+CD56-NKG2C+ T cells were the TCR beta repertoires. In the group of eight sequenced donors, seven were HCMV-seropositive and one was seronegative.

After re-calling the 5' RACE reads, TCRdb lists one entry per CDR3 protein, DNA absent. Listed are 200,000 to 300,000 distinct CDR3 sequences; about 0.4% falls within the top ten. Findings of the study overall: The same clonotypes also predominated in the CD3+CD56-NKG2C+ fraction of four donors.

Worth noting for this clonotype: Its matching antigen is unknown.

This CDR3 has 14 amino acids. The germline V gene has CDR1 SGHAT and CDR2 FQDESV (reference sequence). The sequenced material came from blood T cells: a sorted CD56 or NKG2C T cell subset, CD4+ or CD8+ T cells, or bulk PBMC T cells (not recorded which). The TCR sequence derives from a man in his late teens or twenties in good health. The chain uses TRBV11-1 and TRBJ2-5. CDR3 protein: CASSLGSVQETQYF.